Following are 9 T cell receptor beta chains from one sample sequenced in a study of shared clonotypes between healthy human individuals. Data came from immunoSEQ multiplex PCR; TCRdb stores just in-frame clones and leaves some out. Of about 2.3 million clones detected, 92% appear once; the ten largest clones hold around 0.35%. Sequencing used naive CD4+ T cells from PBMCs. Subset here: CD45RA+ positively selected. These receptors came from a man between 18 and 29 years old in good health. Some clones in this sample may be carry-over from other donors' samples.

The chain employs TRBV18 and TRBJ1-3, with 11 bases lining up with TRBD1. Trimming cost V 2 bases and J 0 bases; bases outside gene matches: 0. The CDR3 consists of 16 residues. Germline CDR1 and CDR2: KGHSH and LQKENI. CDR3 DNA sequence: TGTGCCAGCTCACCAGGGACAGGGGGCTCTGGAAACACCATATATTTT. Translation: CASSPGTGGSGNTIYF.

This chain's CDR3 is CASSSFGPANTGELFF. CDR3 nucleotide sequence: TGTGCCAGCAGCTCCTTTGGACCCGCGAACACCGGGGAGCTGTTTTTT. The chain uses TRBV28 and TRBJ2-2; no firm D call. CDR3 size: 16 residues. Trimming removed 6 bases from V and 0 bases from J, with 14 bases in between. Germline CDR1 is MDHEN and CDR2 is SYDVKM.

V and J are TRBV18 and TRBJ1-2, with D perhaps matching TRBD1 (5 bases). The CDR3 consists of 15 residues. Germline CDR1 reads KGHSH; CDR2 reads LQKENI. V lost 2 bases to trimming and J lost 1 base, with 11 bases between them. The CDR3 protein is CASSPSRDGNYGYTF. The CDR3 coding sequence is TGTGCCAGCTCACCAAGCAGGGACGGTAACTATGGCTACACCTTC.

CDR3 sequence (DNA): TGTGCCAGCAGGACAGGCGGCCGTGGTGAAAAACTGTTTTTT. Protein product: CASRTGGRGEKLFF. The J gene is TRBJ1-4, the V gene TRBV28; perhaps TRBD1 as D (6 bases). Germline CDR1 is MDHEN and CDR2 is SYDVKM. V lost 6 bases to trimming and J lost 7 bases, with 15 bases between them. CDR3 size: 14 residues. Variable domain in full (rest from reference TRBV28 and TRBJ1-4): DVKVTQSSRYLVKRTGEKVFLECVQDMDHENMFWYRQDPGLGLRLIYFSYDVKMKEKGDIPEGYSVSREKKERFSLILESASTNQTSMYLCASRTGGRGEKLFFGSGTQLSVL.

V is TRBV2 and J is TRBJ2-3; unclear D gene. The germline CDR1 and CDR2 sequences are SNHLY and FYNNEI. The ends were cut back, 6 bases at V and 1 base at J, with 8 bases in the middle. There are 13 residues in the CDR3. The CDR3 loop is CASRKDRTDTQYF. The CDR3 bases are TGTGCCAGCAGAAAGGACCGCACAGATACGCAGTATTTT.

This chain links TRBV9 with TRBJ2-5; possible D gene TRBD2, 6 bases. The germline gives CDR1 SGDLS, CDR2 YYNGEE. The CDR3 contains 14 residues. Trimming removed 4 bases at V and 4 bases at J, with 14 bases between. The CDR3 region has the DNA TGTGCCAGCAGCCCGACTAGGAGGGGAGAGACCCAGTACTTC. Translation: CASSPTRRGETQYF.

The chain combines TRBV4-1 with TRBJ2-1; D is possibly TRBD2 (6 bases). CDR3 length equals 14 residues. Looked up from germline, CDR1 is MGHRA and CDR2 is YSYEKL. Trimming cost V 1 base and J 5 bases, with 9 bases left between them. The CDR3 DNA reads as TGCGCCAGCAGCCAAGGGACTAAAAACAATGAGCAGTTCTTC. This sequence encodes CASSQGTKNNEQFF.

This clone appeared once. The chain uses TRBV5-4 and TRBJ2-4; D tentatively fits TRBD1 or TRBD2 (5 bases each). Germline CDR1 is SGHNT and CDR2 is YYREEE (reference sequence). CDR3 length: 14 residues. Trimming took 4 bases from V and 7 from J, leaving 15 bases between them. CDR3 amino acids: CASSPGPEGNIQYF. The CDR3 DNA reads TGTGCCAGCAGCCCCGGACCAGAGGGGAACATTCAGTACTTC. The whole variable domain, filled in from reference TRBV5-4 and TRBJ2-4, reads ETGVTQSPTHLIKTRGQQVTLRCSSQSGHNTVSWYQQALGQGPQFIFQYYREEENGRGNFPPRFSGLQFPNYSSELNVNALELDDSALYLCASSPGPEGNIQYFGAGTRLSVL.

To note about this clone: The same CDR3 is also encoded by other DNA sequences in this sample. V is TRBV6-6 and J is TRBJ1-5; 10 bases are shared with TRBD1. CDR3 length: 15 amino acids. J lost 7 bases, V lost 0 bases, and 3 bases had no gene match. Germline values: CDR1 MNHNY, CDR2 SVGAGI (reference sequence). CDR3 DNA sequence: TGTGCCAGCAGTTACTCAGGACAGGGGGGCCAGCCCCAGCATTTT. Protein product: CASSYSGQGGQPQHF.